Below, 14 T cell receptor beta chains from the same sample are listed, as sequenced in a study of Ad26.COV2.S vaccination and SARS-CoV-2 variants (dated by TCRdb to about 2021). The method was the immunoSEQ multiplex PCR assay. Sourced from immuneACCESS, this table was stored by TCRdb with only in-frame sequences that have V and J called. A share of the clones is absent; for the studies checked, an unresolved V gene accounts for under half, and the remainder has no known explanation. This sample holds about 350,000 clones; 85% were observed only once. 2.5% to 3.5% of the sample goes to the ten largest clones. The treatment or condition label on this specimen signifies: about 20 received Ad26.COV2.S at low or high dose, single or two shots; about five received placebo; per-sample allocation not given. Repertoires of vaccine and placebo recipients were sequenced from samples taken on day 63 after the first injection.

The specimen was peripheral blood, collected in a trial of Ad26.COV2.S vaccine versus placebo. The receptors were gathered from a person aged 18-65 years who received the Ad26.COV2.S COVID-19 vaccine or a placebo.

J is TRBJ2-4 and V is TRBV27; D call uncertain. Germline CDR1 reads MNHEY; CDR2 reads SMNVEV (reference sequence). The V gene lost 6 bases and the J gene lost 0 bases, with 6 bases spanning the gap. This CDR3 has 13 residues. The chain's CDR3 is CASRVVAKNIQYF. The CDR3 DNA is TGTGCCAGCAGGGTTGTAGCCAAAAACATTCAGTACTTC.

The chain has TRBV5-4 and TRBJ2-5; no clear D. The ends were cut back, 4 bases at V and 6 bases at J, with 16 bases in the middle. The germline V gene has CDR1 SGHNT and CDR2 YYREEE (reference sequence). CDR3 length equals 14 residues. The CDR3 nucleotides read TGTGCCAGCAGCCTGCCGCCGGGCCCGCAGACCCAGTACTTC. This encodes CASSLPPGPQTQYF.

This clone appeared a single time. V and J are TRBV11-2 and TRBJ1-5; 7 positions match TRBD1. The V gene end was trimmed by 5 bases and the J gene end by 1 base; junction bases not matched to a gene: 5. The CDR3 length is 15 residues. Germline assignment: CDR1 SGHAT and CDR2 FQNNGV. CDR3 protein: CASSIQGTSNQPQHF. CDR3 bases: TGTGCCAGCAGCATACAGGGGACGAGCAATCAGCCCCAGCATTTT.

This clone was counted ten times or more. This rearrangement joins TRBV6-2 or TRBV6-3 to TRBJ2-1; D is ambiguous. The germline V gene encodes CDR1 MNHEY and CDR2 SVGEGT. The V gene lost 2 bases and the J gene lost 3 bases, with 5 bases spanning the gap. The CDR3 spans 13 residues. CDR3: CASSYTDYNEQFF. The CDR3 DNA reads TGTGCCAGCAGTTACACGGACTACAATGAGCAGTTCTTC.

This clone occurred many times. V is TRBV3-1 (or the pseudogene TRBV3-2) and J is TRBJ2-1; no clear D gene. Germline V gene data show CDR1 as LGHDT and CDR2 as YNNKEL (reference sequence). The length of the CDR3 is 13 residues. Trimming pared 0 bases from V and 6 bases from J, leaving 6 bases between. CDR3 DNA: TGTGCCAGCAGCCAAGAAAACAGCAATGAGCAGTTCTTC. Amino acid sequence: CASSQENSNEQFF.

The CDR3 is CASSPSPAGSYEQYF. For the CDR3, the DNA is TGTGCCAGCAGCCCCTCCCCAGCGGGATCCTACGAGCAGTACTTC. This sequence joins TRBV11-2 and TRBJ2-7, with TRBD2 matching 7 bases. The CDR3 spans 15 residues. Germline V gene data show CDR1 as SGHAT and CDR2 as FQNNGV. The V segment lost 5 bases and the J segment 1 base; nucleotides outside the gene matches: 8.

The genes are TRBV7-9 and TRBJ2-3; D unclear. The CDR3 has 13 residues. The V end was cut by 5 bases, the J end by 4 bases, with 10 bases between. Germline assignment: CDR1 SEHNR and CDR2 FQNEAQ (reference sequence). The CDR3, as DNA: TGTGCCAGCAGCCGTGGGTTCGCAGATACGCAGTATTTT. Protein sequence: CASSRGFADTQYF.

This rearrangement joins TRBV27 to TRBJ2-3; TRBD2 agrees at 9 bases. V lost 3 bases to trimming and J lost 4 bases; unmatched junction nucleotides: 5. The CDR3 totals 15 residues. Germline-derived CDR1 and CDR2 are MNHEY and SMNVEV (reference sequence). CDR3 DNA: TGTGCCAGCAGTTTTGGCGGGGGGGCCCCAGATACGCAGTATTTT. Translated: CASSFGGGAPDTQYF.

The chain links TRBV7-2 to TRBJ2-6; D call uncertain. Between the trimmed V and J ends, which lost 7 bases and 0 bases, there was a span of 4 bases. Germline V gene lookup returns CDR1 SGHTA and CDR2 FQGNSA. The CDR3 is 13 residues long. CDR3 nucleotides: TGTGCCAGCACCTTCTCTGGGGCCAACGTCCTGACTTTC. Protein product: CASTFSGANVLTF.

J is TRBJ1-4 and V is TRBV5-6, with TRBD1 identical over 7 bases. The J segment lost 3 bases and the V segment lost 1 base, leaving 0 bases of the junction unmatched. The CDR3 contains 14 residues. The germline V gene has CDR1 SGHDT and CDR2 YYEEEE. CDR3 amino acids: CASSLRGPNEKLFF. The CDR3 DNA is TGTGCCAGCAGCTTGAGGGGGCCTAATGAAAAACTGTTTTTT.

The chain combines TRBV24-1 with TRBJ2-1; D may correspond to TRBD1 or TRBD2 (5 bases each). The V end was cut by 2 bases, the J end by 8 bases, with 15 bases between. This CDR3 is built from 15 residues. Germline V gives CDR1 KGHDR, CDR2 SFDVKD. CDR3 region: CATSDWGTGLDEQFF. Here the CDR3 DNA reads TGTGCCACCAGTGATTGGGGGACGGGTCTGGATGAGCAGTTCTTC.

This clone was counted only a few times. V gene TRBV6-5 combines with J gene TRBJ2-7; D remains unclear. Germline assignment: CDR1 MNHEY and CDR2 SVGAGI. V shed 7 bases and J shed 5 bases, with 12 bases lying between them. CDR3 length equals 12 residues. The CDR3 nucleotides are TGTGCCAGCAAGGCAGGAGTCCACGAGCAGTACTTC. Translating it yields CASKAGVHEQYF.

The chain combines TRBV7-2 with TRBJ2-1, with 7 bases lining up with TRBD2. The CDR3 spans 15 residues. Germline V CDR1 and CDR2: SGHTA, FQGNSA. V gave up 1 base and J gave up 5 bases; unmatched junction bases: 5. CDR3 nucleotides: TGTGCCAGCAGCTTAGAATGGCGGGGGAACAATGAGCAGTTCTTC. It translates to CASSLEWRGNNEQFF.

Here the CDR3 reads CASSDFDATRVWNEQFF. The DNA for the CDR3 is TGTGCCAGCAGTGATTTCGATGCGACTAGGGTATGGAATGAGCAGTTCTTC. The chain combines TRBV6-4 with TRBJ2-1, with D possibly being TRBD2 (6 bases). Trimming stripped 3 bases from V and 7 bases from J, with 22 bases between. CDR3 size: 17 residues. CDR1 is MRHNA, CDR2 SNTAGT, per germline.